Sequencing of this T cell receptor (beta chain) was carried out in a study of high-grade serous ovarian cancer treatment subgroups. Study at large: On average, approximately 14,000 reads and about 6,800 unique TCR beta rearrangements were obtained per sample.

This clone has a single count. Its target is not known. The CDR3 extends over 14 amino acids. Germline V gives CDR1 SGHDT, CDR2 YYEEEE. V shed 4 bases, J shed 4 bases, and the junction held 6 bases outside the gene matches. The tumor samples were collected prior to definitive surgery or chemotherapy. The repertoire was sequenced with immunoSEQ multiplex PCR; TCRdb's copy has only in-frame clones and lacks some. The table records about 15,000 clones, 70% to 90% of them present only once. Study-wide results and caveats: TCR clonal relatedness correlated positively with neoantigen level. Without spatial data, bulk sequencing limits insight into HGSC tumor diversity. Same-patient tumor repertoires overlapped at about 0.095 to 0.79; different patients barely overlapped.

Source material: tumor tissue. The chain couples TRBV5-6 to TRBJ2-5; 8 nucleotides line up with TRBD2. The TCR sequence derives from a human donor with high-grade serous ovarian cancer. The CDR3 nucleotides read TGTGCCAGCAGCAACCCAGCGGGGGTAGAGACCCAGTACTTC. Its translation: CASSNPAGVETQYF.